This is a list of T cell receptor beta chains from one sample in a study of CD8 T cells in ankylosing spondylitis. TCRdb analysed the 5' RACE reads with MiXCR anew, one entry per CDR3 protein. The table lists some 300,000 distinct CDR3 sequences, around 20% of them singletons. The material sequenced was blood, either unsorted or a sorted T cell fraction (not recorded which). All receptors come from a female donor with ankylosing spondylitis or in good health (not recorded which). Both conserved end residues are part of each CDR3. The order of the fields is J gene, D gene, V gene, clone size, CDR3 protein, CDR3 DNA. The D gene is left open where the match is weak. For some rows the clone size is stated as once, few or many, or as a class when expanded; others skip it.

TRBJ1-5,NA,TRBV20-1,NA,CSATGSNQPQHF,TGCAGTGCTACAGGTAGCAATCAGCCCCAGCATTTT
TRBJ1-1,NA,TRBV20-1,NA,CSATLGGSLGTEAFF,TGCAGTGCTACACTTGGGGGGTCCTTAGGGACTGAAGCTTTCTTT
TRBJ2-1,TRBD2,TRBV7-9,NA,CASSLTSGRLKNEQFF,TGTGCCAGCAGCTTAACTAGCGGGAGATTAAAAAATGAGCAGTTCTTC
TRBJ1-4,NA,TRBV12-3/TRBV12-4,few,CASSPSVSGEKLFF,TGTGCCAGCAGCCCGAGCGTATCCGGGGAAAAACTGTTTTTT
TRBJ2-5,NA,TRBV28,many,CASSFRGETQYF,TGTGCCAGCAGTTTTAGGGGAGAGACCCAGTACTTC
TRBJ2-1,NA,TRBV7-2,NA,CASSFEWNEQFF,TGTGCCAGCAGCTTTGAGTGGAATGAGCAGTTCTTC
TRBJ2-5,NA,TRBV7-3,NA,CASSVQGGETQYF,TGTGCCAGCAGTGTACAGGGGGGGGAGACCCAGTACTTC
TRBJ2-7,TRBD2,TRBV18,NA,CASSPASGSYEQYF,TGTGCCAGCTCACCAGCTAGCGGCTCCTACGAGCAGTACTTC
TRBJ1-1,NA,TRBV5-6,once,CASSLVQGRNTEAFF,TGTGCCAGCAGCTTGGTACAGGGCCGTAACACTGAAGCTTTCTTT
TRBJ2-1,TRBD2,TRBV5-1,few,CASSPIAGGLYNEQFF,TGCGCCAGCAGCCCTATAGCGGGAGGCCTTTACAATGAGCAGTTCTTC
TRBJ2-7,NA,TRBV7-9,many,CASSLTGPYEQYF,TGTGCCAGCAGCTTAACGGGGCCCTACGAGCAGTACTTC
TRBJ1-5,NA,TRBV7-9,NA,CASSSDGFSNQPQHF,TGTGCCAGCAGCTCCGACGGGTTTAGCAATCAGCCCCAGCATTTT
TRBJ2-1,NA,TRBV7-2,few,CASSLGGSTYNEQFF,TGTGCCAGCAGCTTAGGGGGGAGCACCTACAATGAGCAGTTCTTC
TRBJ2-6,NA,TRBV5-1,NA,CASSRETGANVLTF,TGCGCCAGCAGCAGGGAAACAGGGGCCAACGTCCTGACTTTC
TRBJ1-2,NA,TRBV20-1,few,CSARTGNYGYTF,TGCAGTGCTAGAACGGGCAACTATGGCTACACCTTC
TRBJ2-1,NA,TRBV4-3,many,CASSRGTLRFGNEQFF,TGCGCCAGCAGCCGGGGGACTCTGCGCTTCGGCAATGAGCAGTTCTTC
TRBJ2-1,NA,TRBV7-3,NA,CASSLQGLGGGNEQFF,TGTGCCAGCAGCTTACAGGGCCTAGGAGGGGGCAATGAGCAGTTCTTC
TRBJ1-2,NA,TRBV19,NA,CASGRDGRYGYTF,TGTGCCAGTGGCCGGGACGGGAGATATGGCTACACCTTC
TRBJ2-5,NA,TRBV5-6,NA,CASSLDRIDGTQYF,TGTGCCAGCAGCTTGGACAGGATCGACGGGACCCAGTACTTC
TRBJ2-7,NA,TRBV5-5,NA,CASSLGTLRSYEQYF,TGTGCCAGCAGCCTCGGGACACTCCGTTCCTACGAGCAGTACTTC
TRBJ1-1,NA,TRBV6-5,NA,CASTPGGLPNTEAFF,TGTGCCAGCACCCCCGGGGGACTGCCGAACACTGAAGCTTTCTTT
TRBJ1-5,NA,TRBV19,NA,CASSWIQGSNQPQHF,TGTGCCAGTAGTTGGATCCAGGGGAGCAATCAGCCCCAGCATTTT
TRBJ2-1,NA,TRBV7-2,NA,CASSLGPEATYNEQFF,TGTGCCAGCAGCTTAGGTCCGGAAGCTACGTACAATGAGCAGTTCTTC
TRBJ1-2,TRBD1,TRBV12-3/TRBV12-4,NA,CASSSSGTDGYTF,TGTGCCAGCAGCTCATCCGGGACAGATGGCTACACCTTC
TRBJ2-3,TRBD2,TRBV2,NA,CASSRGLAGGPTDTQYF,TGTGCCAGCAGTCGCGGACTAGCGGGAGGGCCAACAGATACGCAGTATTTT
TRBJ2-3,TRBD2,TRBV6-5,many,CASSYPGTSGTDTQYF,TGTGCCAGCAGTTACCCCGGGACTAGCGGGACAGATACGCAGTATTTT
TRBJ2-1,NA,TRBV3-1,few,CASSQGATNNEQFF,TGTGCCAGCAGCCAAGGGGCCACCAACAATGAGCAGTTCTTC
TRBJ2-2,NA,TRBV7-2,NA,CASSLPNPGNTGELFF,TGTGCCAGCAGCCTACCCAACCCGGGCAACACCGGGGAGCTGTTTTTT
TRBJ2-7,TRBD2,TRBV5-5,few,CASSSGTSGAYEQYF,TGTGCCAGCAGCTCCGGGACTAGCGGGGCCTACGAGCAGTACTTC
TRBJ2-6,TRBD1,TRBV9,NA,CASHGQGRAGANVLTF,TGTGCCAGCCACGGACAGGGTAGGGCTGGGGCCAACGTCCTGACTTTC
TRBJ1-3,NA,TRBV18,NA,CASSPKQDGNTIYF,TGTGCCAGCTCACCGAAACAGGATGGAAACACCATATATTTT
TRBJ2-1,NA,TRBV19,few,CASSIDLQHYNEQFF,TGTGCCAGTAGTATAGATCTACAGCACTACAATGAGCAGTTCTTC
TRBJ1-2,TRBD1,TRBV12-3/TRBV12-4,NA,CASRYTGTGMYGYTF,TGTGCCAGCAGGTATACCGGGACAGGGATGTATGGCTACACCTTC
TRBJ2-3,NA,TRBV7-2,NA,CASSLVVRSTDTQYF,TGTGCCAGCAGCTTAGTTGTACGGAGCACAGATACGCAGTATTTT
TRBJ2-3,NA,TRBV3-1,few,CASSPIGGGTTDTQYF,TGTGCCAGCAGCCCCATCGGCGGCGGGACGACAGATACGCAGTATTTT
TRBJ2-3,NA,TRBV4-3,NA,CASSQDSETRGTQYF,TGCGCCAGCAGCCAAGATAGTGAGACTAGGGGTACGCAGTATTTT
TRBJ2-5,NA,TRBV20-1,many,CSARAGETQYF,TGCAGTGCTAGAGCGGGAGAGACCCAGTACTTC
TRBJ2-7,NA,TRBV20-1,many,CSASSPVSDSYEQYF,TGCAGTGCTAGTTCCCCCGTATCGGACTCCTACGAGCAGTACTTC
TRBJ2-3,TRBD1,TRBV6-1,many,CASSPLTTGGAADTQYF,TGTGCCAGCAGTCCCCTTACCACAGGGGGCGCGGCAGATACGCAGTATTTT
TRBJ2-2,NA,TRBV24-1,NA,CATSEGSRYTGELFF,TGTGCCACCAGTGAGGGTTCCCGTTACACCGGGGAGCTGTTTTTT
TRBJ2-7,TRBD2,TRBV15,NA,CATSRAGGVYEQYF,TGTGCCACCAGCAGAGCGGGGGGGGTGTACGAGCAGTACTTC
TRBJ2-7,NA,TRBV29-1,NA,CSVEVAGSHEQYF,TGCAGCGTTGAAGTGGCCGGGAGCCACGAGCAGTACTTC
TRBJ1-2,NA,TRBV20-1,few,CSARDRQSGWVGYTF,TGCAGTGCTAGGGATCGCCAATCAGGGTGGGTTGGCTACACCTTC
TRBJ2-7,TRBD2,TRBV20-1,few,CSAILAGGSYEQYF,TGCAGTGCTATCCTAGCGGGAGGCTCCTACGAGCAGTACTTC
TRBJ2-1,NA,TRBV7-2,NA,CASSLTVLSYNEQFF,TGTGCCAGCAGCTTGACCGTCCTCTCCTACAATGAGCAGTTCTTC
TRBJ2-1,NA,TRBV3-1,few,CASSQGGGMGNEQFF,TGTGCCAGCAGCCAAGGGGGCGGGATGGGCAATGAGCAGTTCTTC
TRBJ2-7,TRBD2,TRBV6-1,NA,CASTQSLAGVNQQYF,TGTGCCAGCACTCAAAGTCTCGCGGGAGTTAATCAGCAGTACTTC
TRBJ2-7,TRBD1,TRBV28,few,CASRPQGARYEQYF,TGTGCCAGCAGACCCCAGGGGGCGCGGTACGAGCAGTACTTC